This TCR beta chain is from a study of immune evolution from preneoplasia to lung adenocarcinoma. General study results and limits: T cell clonality was higher in KRAS-mutant than EGFR-mutant or wild-type nodules.

Worth noting for this clone: The antigen remains unidentified.

The repertoire was sequenced with immunoSEQ multiplex PCR; TCRdb's copy has only in-frame clones and lacks some. The sample contains about 12,000 clones, roughly 84% of which appear only once. This TCR came from a person between 50 and 69 years old with lung adenocarcinoma. Sequencing input: FFPE tissue from an adenomatous hyperplasia lung lesion. Described subset: atypical adenomatous hyperplasia (AAH), lung preneoplasia.

CDR3 DNA: TGTGCCACCCGGAGAGGCAGCTCCTACGAGCAGTACTTC. Translating it yields CATRRGSSYEQYF. The rearrangement uses TRBV25-1 and TRBJ2-7; the D is unclear. Looked up from germline, CDR1 is MGHDK and CDR2 is SYGVNS. CDR3 length: 13 residues. The ends were cut back, 10 bases at V and 0 bases at J, with 13 bases in the middle.